The next 9 T cell receptor beta chains were all read from a single sample in a study of blood T cell repertoires in COVID-19. The method was immunoSEQ multiplex PCR; TCRdb's version includes in-frame clones alone and lacks a portion of them. The sample contains around 140,000 clones, roughly 84% of which appear only once. Sequenced: peripheral blood. The origin of the receptors is a human donor with acute or convalescent COVID-19. The donor label of this sample is uncertain.

The V and J genes are TRBV10-1 and TRBJ2-4; 13 nucleotides match TRBD2. The CDR3 is made up of 18 amino acids. The germline V gene has CDR1 WNHNN and CDR2 SYGVQD (reference sequence). The junction had 4 bases not matched to a gene; V was cut back by 2 bases and J by 0 bases. CDR3 loop: CASSEVGTSGIAKNIQYF. CDR3 coding DNA: TGCGCCAGCAGTGAGGTAGGGACTAGCGGGATAGCCAAAAACATTCAGTACTTC.

This chain uses TRBV7-9 with TRBJ2-7; D unresolved. The CDR3 covers 14 residues. V was shortened by 2 bases and J by 2 bases, with 10 bases between the two germline ends. In germline, CDR1 is SEHNR, CDR2 FQNEAQ (reference sequence). This CDR3 reads CASSLNQAPYEQYF. The CDR3 DNA reads as TGTGCCAGCAGCTTAAACCAGGCGCCCTACGAGCAGTACTTC.

V gene TRBV12-3 or TRBV12-4 combines with J gene TRBJ1-6; no clear D. Trimming pared 8 bases from V and 9 bases from J, leaving 14 bases between. The CDR3 spans 13 residues. CDR3 in amino acids: CASQYLRGSPLHF. The DNA of the CDR3 is TGTGCCAGCCAATACCTAAGAGGTTCACCCCTCCACTTT.

V and J are TRBV5-6 and TRBJ2-1; D is ambiguous. The CDR3 is 13 amino acids. Looked up from germline, CDR1 is SGHDT and CDR2 is YYEEEE. V was clipped by 0 bases and J by 7 bases, with 8 bases between them. The CDR3 region is CASSLVAWNEQFF. The CDR3 DNA follows: TGTGCCAGCAGCTTGGTGGCTTGGAATGAGCAGTTCTTC.

CDR3: CASSSPDSTDTQYF. The DNA for the CDR3 is TGTGCCAGCAGTTCCCCGGACTCGACAGATACGCAGTATTTT. The rearrangement uses TRBV27 and TRBJ2-3; D possibly corresponds to TRBD2 (5 bases). Germline CDR1 MNHEY, CDR2 SMNVEV (reference sequence). V was shortened by 4 bases and J by 3 bases, with 11 bases between the two germline ends. CDR3 length: 14 residues.

The chain couples TRBV5-6 to TRBJ2-7; 12 nucleotides line up with TRBD2. The CDR3 sequence is 18 residues long. V trimming: 2 bases; J trimming: 1 base; junction bases outside the gene matches: 10. The V gene's germline CDR1 is SGHDT and CDR2 YYEEEE. For the CDR3, the DNA is TGTGCCAGCAGCTTCAGCGGGGCCGGGACTAGCGGGTCCTACGAGCAGTACTTC. This translates into CASSFSGAGTSGSYEQYF.

This clone was counted a single time. The CDR3 bases are TGTGCCAGCAGCTTATCCTCACAGCAGAACACTGAAGCTTTCTTT. Translation: CASSLSSQQNTEAFF. The chain recombines TRBV7-8 with TRBJ1-1, with D unclear. Germline lookup yields CDR1 SGHVS and CDR2 FQNEAQ. V lost 2 bases and J lost 1, with 11 bases in between. The length of the CDR3 is 15 residues.

Written as DNA, the CDR3 is TGCGCCAGCAGCCAAGATCTACAGGGGACCCAGTACTTC. It codes for CASSQDLQGTQYF. The chain joins TRBV4-1 to TRBJ2-5, with TRBD1 as a possible D gene (6 bases). V was cut by 0 bases and J by 7 bases, with 9 bases left in between. This CDR3 has 13 residues. The germline gives CDR1 MGHRA, CDR2 YSYEKL.

This clone came up a few times. The CDR3 reads CASSLTQGASPNYGYTF. CDR3 sequence (DNA): TGCGCCAGCAGCTTGACCCAGGGGGCTTCGCCAAACTATGGCTACACCTTC. The V and J genes are TRBV5-1 and TRBJ1-2; TRBD1 matches at 8 bases. Germline V CDR1 and CDR2: SGHRS, YFSETQ. CDR3 length: 17 residues. The V gene end was trimmed by 1 base and the J gene end by 2 bases; junction bases not matched to a gene: 10.